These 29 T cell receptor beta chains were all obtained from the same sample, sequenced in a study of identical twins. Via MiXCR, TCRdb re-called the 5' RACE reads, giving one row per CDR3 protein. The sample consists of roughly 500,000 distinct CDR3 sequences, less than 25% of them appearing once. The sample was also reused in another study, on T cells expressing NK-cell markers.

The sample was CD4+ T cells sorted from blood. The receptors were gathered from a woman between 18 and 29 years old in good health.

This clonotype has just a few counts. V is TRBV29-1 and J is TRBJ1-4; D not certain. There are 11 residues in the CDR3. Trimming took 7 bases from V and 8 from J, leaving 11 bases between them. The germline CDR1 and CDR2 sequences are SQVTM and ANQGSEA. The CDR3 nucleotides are TGCAGCGCTGGCGTAGGCGAAAAACTGTTTTTT. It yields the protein CSAGVGEKLFF.

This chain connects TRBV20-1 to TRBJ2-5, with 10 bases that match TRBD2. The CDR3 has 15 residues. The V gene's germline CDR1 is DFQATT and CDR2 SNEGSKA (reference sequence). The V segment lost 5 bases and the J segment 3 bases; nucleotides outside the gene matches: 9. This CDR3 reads CSAPGALAGKETQYF. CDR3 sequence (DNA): TGCAGTGCTCCCGGAGCACTAGCGGGGAAAGAGACCCAGTACTTC.

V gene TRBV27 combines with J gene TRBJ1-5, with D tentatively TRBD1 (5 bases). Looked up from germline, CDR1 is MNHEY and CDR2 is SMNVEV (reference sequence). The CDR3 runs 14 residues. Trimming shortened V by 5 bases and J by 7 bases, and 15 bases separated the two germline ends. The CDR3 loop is CASSPSTAKQPQHF. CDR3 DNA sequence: TGTGCCAGCAGTCCATCGACAGCCAAACAGCCCCAGCATTTT.

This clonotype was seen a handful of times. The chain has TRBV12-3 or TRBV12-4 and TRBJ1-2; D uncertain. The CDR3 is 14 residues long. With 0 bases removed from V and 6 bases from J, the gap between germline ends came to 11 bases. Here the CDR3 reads CASSLALSTDGYTF. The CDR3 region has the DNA TGTGCCAGCAGTTTAGCCCTCTCGACGGATGGCTACACCTTC.

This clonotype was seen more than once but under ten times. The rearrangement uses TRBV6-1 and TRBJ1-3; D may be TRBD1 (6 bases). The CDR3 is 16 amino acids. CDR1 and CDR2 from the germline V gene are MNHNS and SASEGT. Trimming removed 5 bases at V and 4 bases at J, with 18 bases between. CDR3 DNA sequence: TGTGCCAGCAGTCCCGCGGGGGCGACGACAGGAAACACCATATATTTT. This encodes CASSPAGATTGNTIYF.

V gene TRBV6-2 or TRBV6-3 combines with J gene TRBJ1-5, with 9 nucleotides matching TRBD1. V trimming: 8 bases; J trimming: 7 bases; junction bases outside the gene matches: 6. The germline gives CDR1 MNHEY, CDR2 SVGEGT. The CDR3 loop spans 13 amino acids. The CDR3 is CASSGQGKQPQHF. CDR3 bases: TGTGCCAGCTCAGGACAGGGGAAACAGCCCCAGCATTTT.

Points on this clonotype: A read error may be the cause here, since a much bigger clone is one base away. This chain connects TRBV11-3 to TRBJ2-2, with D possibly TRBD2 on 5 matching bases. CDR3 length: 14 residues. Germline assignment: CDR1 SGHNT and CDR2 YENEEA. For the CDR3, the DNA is TGTGCCAGCAGCTTGGGCGCTGGAACCGGGGAGCTGGTTTTT. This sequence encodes CASSLGAGTGELVF.

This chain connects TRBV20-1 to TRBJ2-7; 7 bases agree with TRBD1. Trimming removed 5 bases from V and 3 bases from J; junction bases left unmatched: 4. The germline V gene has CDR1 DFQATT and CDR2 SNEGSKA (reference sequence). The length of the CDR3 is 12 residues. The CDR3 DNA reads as TGCAGTGCTTTGACAGGGAACTACGAGCAGTACTTC. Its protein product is CSALTGNYEQYF.

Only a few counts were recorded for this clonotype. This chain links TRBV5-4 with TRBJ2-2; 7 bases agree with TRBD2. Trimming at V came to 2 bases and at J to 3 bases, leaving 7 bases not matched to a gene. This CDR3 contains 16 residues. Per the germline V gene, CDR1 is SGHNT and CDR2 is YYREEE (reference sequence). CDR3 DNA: TGTGCCAGCAGCTTTGGCGGACTAGTGTACACCGGGGAGCTGTTTTTT. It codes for CASSFGGLVYTGELFF.

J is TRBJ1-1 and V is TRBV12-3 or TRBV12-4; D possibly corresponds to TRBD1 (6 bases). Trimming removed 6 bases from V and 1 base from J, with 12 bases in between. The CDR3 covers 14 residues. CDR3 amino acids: CASSIGQSNTEAFF. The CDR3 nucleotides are TGTGCCAGCAGCATCGGACAGTCGAACACTGAAGCTTTCTTT.

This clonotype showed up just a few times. CDR3 bases: TGCAGCGGACAACTGGGACTAGCGGGCGGAGAGACCCAGTACTTC. Translating gives CSGQLGLAGGETQYF. The chain recombines TRBV29-1 with TRBJ2-5; 12 nucleotides match TRBD2. Germline loops: CDR1 SQVTM, CDR2 ANQGSEA. V trimming: 7 bases; J trimming: 4 bases; junction bases outside the gene matches: 10. The CDR3 covers 15 residues.

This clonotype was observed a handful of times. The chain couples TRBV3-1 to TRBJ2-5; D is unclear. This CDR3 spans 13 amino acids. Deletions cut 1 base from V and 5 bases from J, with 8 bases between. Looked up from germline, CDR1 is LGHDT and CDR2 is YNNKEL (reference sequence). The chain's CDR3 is CASSQGLGETQYF. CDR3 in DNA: TGTGCCAGCAGCCAAGGGCTCGGGGAGACCCAGTACTTC.

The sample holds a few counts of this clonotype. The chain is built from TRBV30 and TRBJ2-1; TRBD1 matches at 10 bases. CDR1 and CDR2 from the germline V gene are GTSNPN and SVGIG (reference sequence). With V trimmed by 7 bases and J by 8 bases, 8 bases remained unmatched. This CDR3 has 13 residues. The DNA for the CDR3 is TGTGCCTCAGCTGGGACAGGGGCCCATGAGCAGTTCTTC. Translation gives CASAGTGAHEQFF.

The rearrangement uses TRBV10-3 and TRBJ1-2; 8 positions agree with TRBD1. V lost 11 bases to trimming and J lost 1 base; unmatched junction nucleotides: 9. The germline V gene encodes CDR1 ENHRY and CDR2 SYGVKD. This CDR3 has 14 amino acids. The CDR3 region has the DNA TGTGCCGGGAGAGGACAGGGCGATAACTATGGCTACACCTTC. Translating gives CAGRGQGDNYGYTF.

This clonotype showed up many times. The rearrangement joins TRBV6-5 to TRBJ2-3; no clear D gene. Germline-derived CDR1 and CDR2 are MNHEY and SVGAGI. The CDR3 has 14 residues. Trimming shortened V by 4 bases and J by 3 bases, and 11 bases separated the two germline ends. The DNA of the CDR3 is TGTGCCAGCAGTTCCCTTGGGTCGACAGATACGCAGTATTTT. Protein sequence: CASSSLGSTDTQYF.

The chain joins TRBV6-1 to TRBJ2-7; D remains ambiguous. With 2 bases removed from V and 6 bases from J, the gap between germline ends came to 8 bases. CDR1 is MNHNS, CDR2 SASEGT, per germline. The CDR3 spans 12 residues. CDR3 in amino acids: CASSESRAEQYF. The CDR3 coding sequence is TGTGCCAGCAGTGAATCAAGGGCCGAGCAGTACTTC.

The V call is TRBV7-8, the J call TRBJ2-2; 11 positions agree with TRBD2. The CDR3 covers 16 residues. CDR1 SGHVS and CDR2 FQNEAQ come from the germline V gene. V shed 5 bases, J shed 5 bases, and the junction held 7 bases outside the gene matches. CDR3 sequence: CASSLGLAVGTGELFF. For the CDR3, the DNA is TGTGCCAGCAGCCTGGGACTAGCGGTGGGGACCGGGGAGCTGTTTTTT.

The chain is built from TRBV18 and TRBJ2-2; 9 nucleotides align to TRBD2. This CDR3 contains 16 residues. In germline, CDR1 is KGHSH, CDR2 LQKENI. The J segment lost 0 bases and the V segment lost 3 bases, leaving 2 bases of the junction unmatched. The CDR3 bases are TGTGCCAGCTCACCGGCGGGAGGGCCGAACACCGGGGAGCTGTTTTTT. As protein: CASSPAGGPNTGELFF.

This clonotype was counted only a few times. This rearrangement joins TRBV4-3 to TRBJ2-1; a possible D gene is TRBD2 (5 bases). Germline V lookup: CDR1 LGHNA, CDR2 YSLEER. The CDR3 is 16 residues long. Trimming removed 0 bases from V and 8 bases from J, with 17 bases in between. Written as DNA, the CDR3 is TGCGCCAGCAGCCAAGATCTCTACGGGATAACTGATGAGCAGTTCTTC. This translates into CASSQDLYGITDEQFF.

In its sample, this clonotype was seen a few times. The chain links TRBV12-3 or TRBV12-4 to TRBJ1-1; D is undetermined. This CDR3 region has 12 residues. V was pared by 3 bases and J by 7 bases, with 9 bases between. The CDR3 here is CASSFSRIEAFF. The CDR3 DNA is TGTGCCAGCAGTTTTTCCCGGATTGAAGCTTTCTTT.

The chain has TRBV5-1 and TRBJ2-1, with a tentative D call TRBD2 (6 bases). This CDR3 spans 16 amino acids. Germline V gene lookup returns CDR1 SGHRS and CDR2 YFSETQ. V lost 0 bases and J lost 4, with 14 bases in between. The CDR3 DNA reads TGCGCCAGCAGCTTGGTGGTGCGGGGAGATTACAATGAGCAGTTCTTC. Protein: CASSLVVRGDYNEQFF. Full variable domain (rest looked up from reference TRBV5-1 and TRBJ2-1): KAGVTQTPRYLIKTRGQQVTLSCSPISGHRSVSWYQQTPGQGLQFLFEYFSETQRNKGNFPGRFSGRQFSNSRSEMNVSTLELGDSALYLCASSLVVRGDYNEQFFGPGTRLTVL.

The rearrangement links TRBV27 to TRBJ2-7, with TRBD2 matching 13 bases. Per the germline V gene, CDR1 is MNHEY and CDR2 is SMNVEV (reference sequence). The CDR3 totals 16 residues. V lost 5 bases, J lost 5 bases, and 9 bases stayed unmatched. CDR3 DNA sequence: TGTGCCAGCAGTCCCGGGACTAGCGGGAAGGGCGACGAGCAGTACTTC. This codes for CASSPGTSGKGDEQYF.

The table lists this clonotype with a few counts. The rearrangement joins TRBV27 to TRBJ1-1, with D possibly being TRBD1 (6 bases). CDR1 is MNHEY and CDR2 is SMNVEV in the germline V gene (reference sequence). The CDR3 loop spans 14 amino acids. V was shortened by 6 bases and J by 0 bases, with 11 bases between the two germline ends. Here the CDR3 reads CASRPTGLNTEAFF. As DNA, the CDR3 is TGTGCCAGCAGACCGACAGGATTGAACACTGAAGCTTTCTTT.

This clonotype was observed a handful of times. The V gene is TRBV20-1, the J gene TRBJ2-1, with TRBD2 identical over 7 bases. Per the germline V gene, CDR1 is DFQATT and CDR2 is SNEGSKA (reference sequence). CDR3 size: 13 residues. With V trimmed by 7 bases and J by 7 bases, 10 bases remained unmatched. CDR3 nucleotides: TGCAGTGTGCGGACTAGGAGGAGGAATGAGCAGTTCTTC. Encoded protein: CSVRTRRRNEQFF.

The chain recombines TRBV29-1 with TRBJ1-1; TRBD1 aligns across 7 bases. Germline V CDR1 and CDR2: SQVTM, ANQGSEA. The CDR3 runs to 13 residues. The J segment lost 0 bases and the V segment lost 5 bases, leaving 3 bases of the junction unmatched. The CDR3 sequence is CSVHRGLNTEAFF. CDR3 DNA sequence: TGCAGCGTTCACAGGGGTTTGAACACTGAAGCTTTCTTT.

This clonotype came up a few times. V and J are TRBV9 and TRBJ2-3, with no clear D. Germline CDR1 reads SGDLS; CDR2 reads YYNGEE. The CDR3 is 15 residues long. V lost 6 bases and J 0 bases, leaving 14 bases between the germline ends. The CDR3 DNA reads TGTGCCAGCAAGTTAAGTTCCGGGAGCACAGATACGCAGTATTTT. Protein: CASKLSSGSTDTQYF. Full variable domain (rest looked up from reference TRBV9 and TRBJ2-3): DSGVTQTPKHLITATGQRVTLRCSPRSGDLSVYWYQQSLDQGLQFLIQYYNGEERAKGNILERFSAQQFPDLHSELNLSSLELGDSALYFCASKLSSGSTDTQYFGPGTRLTVL.

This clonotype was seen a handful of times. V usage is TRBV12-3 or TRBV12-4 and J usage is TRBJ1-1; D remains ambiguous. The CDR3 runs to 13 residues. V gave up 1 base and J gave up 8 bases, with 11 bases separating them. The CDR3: CASSLERGIEAFF. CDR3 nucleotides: TGTGCCAGCAGTTTAGAGCGAGGGATAGAAGCTTTCTTT.

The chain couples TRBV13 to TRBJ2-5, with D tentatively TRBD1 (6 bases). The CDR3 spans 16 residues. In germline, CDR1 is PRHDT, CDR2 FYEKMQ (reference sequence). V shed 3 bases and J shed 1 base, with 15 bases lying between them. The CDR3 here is CASSFLRSDSQETQYF. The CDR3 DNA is TGTGCCAGCAGCTTCCTCAGATCGGACAGCCAAGAGACCCAGTACTTC.

The CDR3 reads CSAKAGTGNTEAFF. DNA for the CDR3: TGCAGTGCTAAGGCCGGGACAGGGAACACTGAAGCTTTCTTT. The V and J genes are TRBV20-1 and TRBJ1-1; the match to TRBD1 covers 8 bases. J was trimmed by 1 base and V by 4 bases; bases with no gene match: 5. CDR3 length: 14 residues. Germline lookup yields CDR1 DFQATT and CDR2 SNEGSKA (reference sequence).